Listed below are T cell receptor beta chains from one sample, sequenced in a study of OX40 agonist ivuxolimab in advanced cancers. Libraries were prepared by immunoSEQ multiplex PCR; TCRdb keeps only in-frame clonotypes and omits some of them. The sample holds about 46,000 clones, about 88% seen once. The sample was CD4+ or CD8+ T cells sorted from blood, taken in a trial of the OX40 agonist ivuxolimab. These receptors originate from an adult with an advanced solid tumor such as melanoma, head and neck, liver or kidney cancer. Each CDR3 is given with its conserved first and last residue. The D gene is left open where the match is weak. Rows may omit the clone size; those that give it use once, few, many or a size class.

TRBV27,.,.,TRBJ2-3,TGTGCCAGCAGTAACCTTATGAATACGCAGTATTTT,CASSNLMNTQYF
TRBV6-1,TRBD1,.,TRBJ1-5,TGTGCCAGCAGAGCCTGGGACAGTAGATATCAGCCCCAGCATTTT,CASRAWDSRYQPQHF
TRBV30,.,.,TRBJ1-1,TGTGCCTCGCAAGGACAGAGTAACACTGAAGCTTTCTTT,CASQGQSNTEAFF
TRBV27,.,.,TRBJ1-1,TGTGCCAGCGGACGGGGAGGGGACACTGAAGCTTTCTTT,CASGRGGDTEAFF
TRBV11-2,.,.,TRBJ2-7,TGTGCCAGCAGCTTAGATTGGAGCAGCTCATACGAGCAGTACTTC,CASSLDWSSSYEQYF
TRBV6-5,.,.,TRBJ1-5,TGTGCCAGCAGTTCCCCGTATCAGCCCCAGCATTTT,CASSSPYQPQHF
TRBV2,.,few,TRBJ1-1,TGTGCCAGCAGCACGAGAACTGAAGCTTTCTTT,CASSTRTEAFF
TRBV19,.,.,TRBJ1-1,TGTGCCAGTAGTATAGGTGTCCGAGACACTGAAGCTTTCTTT,CASSIGVRDTEAFF
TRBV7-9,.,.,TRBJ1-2,TGTGCCAGCAGCTTATCCCCTGGTGGCAGAGGTTATGGCTACACCTTC,CASSLSPGGRGYGYTF
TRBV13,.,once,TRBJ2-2,TGTGCCAGCAGCTCCCGCACCGGGGAGCTGTTTTTT,CASSSRTGELFF
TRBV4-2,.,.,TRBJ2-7,TGTGCCAGCAGCGACGACCCCGGTGTTGGGTACGAGCAGTACTTC,CASSDDPGVGYEQYF
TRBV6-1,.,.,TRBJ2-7,TGTGCCAGCAGAGGGGCGTACGAGCAGTACTTC,CASRGAYEQYF
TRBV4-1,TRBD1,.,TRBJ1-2,TGCGCCAGCAGCTTCCCCGGACAGGGGTATGGCTACACCTTC,CASSFPGQGYGYTF
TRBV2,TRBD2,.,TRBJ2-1,TGTGCCAGCCCCCTAAGCGGGAGGACATATGAGCAGTTCTTC,CASPLSGRTYEQFF
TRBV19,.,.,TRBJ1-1,TGTGCCAGTAGTCTCTCAGGGCTCATGAACACTGAAGCTTTCTTT,CASSLSGLMNTEAFF
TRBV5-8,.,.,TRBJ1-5,TGTGCCAGCAGCTTTTTTAGTCGGGGTAATTATCAGCCCCAGCATTTT,CASSFFSRGNYQPQHF
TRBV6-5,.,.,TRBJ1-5,TGTGCCAGCAGTTACAGGGTGGGGGATCAGCCCCAGCATTTT,CASSYRVGDQPQHF
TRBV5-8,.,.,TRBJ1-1,TGTGCCAGCAACCCGACTGGGTTCACTGAAGCTTTCTTT,CASNPTGFTEAFF
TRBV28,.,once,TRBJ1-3,TGTGCCAGCAGTTTACGGGCGGACCAAGGTGGAAACACCATATATTTT,CASSLRADQGGNTIYF
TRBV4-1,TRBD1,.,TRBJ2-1,TGCGCCAGCAGCCAGAGGGGACAGGGCTGGCAGTTCTTC,CASSQRGQGWQFF
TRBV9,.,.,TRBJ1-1,TGTGCCAGCAGCGTAGGGGCAGGCTATAAATACACTGAAGCTTTCTTT,CASSVGAGYKYTEAFF
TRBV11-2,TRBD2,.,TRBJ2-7,TGTGCCAGCAGCCTGACTAGCGGGGGACTCTACGAGCAGTACTTC,CASSLTSGGLYEQYF
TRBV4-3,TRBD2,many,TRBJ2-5,TGCGCCAGCAGCCCGGGGCCTAGCGGGGGGGCCGAGGAGACCCAGTACTTC,CASSPGPSGGAEETQYF
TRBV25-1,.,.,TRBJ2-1,TGTGCCAGCAGTCGCGGGACGGCGATCGTTGAGCAGTTCTTC,CASSRGTAIVEQFF
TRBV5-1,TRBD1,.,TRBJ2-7,TGCGCCAGCAAAATGTTGGGGACAGGGAGCCTCGAGCAGTACTTC,CASKMLGTGSLEQYF
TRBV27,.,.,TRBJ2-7,TGTGCCAGCAGTCCGCACTCGGAACGATCCTACGAGCAGTACTTC,CASSPHSERSYEQYF
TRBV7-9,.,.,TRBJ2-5,TGTGCCAGCAGCTTAGTGGGAGGGGGCGAGACCCAGTACTTC,CASSLVGGGETQYF
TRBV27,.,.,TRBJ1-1,TGTGCCAGCAGTTTAGGGAGGGGGTGGGTACAGGGTGGTGAAGCTTTCTTT,CASSLGRGWVQGGEAFF
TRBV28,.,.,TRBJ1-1,TGTGCCACCTCCTCTGGCAGGGAGGACACTGAAGCTTTCTTT,CATSSGREDTEAFF
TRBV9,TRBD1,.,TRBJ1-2,TGTGCCAGCAGCGCCGCTAGAAACAGGGGCACGGATGGCTACACCTTC,CASSAARNRGTDGYTF
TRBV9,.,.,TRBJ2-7,TGTGCCAGCAGCGTAGATCGGGGATCCTACGAGCAGTACTTC,CASSVDRGSYEQYF
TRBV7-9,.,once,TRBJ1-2,TGTGCCAGCAGCCCTCCAACCACCCGCTATGGCTACACCTTC,CASSPPTTRYGYTF
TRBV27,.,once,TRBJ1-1,TGTGCCAGCAGTTTGAGTCGAGGGAACACTGAAGCTTTCTTT,CASSLSRGNTEAFF
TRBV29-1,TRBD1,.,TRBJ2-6,TGCAGCGCCCGGGACAGTTCAGGGGCCAACGTCCTGACTTTC,CSARDSSGANVLTF
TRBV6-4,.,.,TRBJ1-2,TGTGCCAGCAGTGACCGATCGGATTCCGTTTATGGCTACACCTTC,CASSDRSDSVYGYTF
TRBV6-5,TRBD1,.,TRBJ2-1,TGTGCCAGCAGTTCTTACAGGGGGCCAAGGGACAATGAGCAGTTCTTC,CASSSYRGPRDNEQFF
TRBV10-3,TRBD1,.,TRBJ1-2,TGTGCCATCAGTGAGACGAAACCCGGGACAGGGGAGCGGAGCTATGGCTACACCTTC,CAISETKPGTGERSYGYTF
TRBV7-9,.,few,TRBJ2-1,TGTGCCAGCAGCTTAGCGTCAACGGGGGTCATATACAATGAGCAGTTCTTC,CASSLASTGVIYNEQFF
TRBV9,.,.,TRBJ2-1,TGTGCCAGCAGCGCCGAGTCGGACAATGAGCAGTTCTTC,CASSAESDNEQFF
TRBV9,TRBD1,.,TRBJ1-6,TGTGCCAGCAGCCCAACCGGGACAGCATATAATTCACCCCTCCACTTT,CASSPTGTAYNSPLHF
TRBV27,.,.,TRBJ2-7,TGTGCCACCAGCGACAGCTCCTACGAGCAGTACTTC,CATSDSSYEQYF
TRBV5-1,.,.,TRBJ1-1,TGCGCCAGCAGCTTGGCCTGGTCGGAATCGGGGGCGGGGACTGAAGCTTTCTTT,CASSLAWSESGAGTEAFF